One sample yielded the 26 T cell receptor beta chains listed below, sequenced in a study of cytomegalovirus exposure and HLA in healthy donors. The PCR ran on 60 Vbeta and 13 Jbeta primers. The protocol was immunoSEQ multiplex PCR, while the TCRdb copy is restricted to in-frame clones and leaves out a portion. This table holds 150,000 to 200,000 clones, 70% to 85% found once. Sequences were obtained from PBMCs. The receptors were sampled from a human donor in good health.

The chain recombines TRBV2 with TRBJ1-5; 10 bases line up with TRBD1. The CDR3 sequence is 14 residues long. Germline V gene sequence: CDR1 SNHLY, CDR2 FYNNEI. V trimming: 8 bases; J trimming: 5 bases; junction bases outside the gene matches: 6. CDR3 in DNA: TGTGCCAGCGGCGGGACAGGGGCGGATCAGCCCCAGCATTTT. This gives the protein CASGGTGADQPQHF.

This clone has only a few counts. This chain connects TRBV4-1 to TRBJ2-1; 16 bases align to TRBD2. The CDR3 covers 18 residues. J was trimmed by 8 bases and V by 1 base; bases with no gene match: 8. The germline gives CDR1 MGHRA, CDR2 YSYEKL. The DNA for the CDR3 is TGCGCCAGCAGCCAAGTGGACCTGGGACTAGCGGGGGGGCATGAGCAGTTCTTC. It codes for CASSQVDLGLAGGHEQFF.

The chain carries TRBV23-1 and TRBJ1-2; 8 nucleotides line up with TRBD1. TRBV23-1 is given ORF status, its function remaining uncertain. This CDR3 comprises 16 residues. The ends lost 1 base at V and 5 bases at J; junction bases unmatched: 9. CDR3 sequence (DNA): TGCGCCAGCAGTCAATATGGACAGGGTTTGAGGTATGGCTACACCTTC. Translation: CASSQYGQGLRYGYTF.

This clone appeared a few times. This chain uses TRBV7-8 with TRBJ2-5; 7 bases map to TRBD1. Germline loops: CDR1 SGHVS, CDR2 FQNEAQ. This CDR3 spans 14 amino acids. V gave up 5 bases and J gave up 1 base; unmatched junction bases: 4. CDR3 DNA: TGTGCCAGCAGCGTCGGGACAGTCCAAGAGACCCAGTACTTC. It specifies CASSVGTVQETQYF.

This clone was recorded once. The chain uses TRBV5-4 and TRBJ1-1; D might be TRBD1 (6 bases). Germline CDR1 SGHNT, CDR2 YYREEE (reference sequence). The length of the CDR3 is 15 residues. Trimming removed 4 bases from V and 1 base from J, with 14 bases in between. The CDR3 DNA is TGTGCCAGCAGCACTGGGGGCAGGCCGAACACTGAAGCTTTCTTT. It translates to CASSTGGRPNTEAFF.

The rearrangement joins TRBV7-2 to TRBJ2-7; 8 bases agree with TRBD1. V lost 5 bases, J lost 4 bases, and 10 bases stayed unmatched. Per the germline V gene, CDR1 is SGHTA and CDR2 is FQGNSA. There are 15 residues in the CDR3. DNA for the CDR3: TGTGCCAGCAGCGACGACTCGACAGGGGTGTACGAGCAGTACTTC. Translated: CASSDDSTGVYEQYF.

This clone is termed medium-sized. Here the CDR3 reads CASSAFRVDYNEQFF. The CDR3 bases are TGTGCCAGCAGCGCCTTTCGGGTAGACTACAATGAGCAGTTCTTC. V is TRBV9 and J is TRBJ2-1; D gene unclear. CDR1 is SGDLS, CDR2 YYNGEE, per germline. The CDR3 covers 15 residues. Deletions cut 3 bases from V and 3 bases from J, with 13 bases between.

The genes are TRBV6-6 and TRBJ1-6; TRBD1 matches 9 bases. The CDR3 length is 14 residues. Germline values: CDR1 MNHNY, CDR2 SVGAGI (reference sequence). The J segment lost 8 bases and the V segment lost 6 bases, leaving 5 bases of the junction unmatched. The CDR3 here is CASSLQGAHSPLHF. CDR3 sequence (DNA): TGTGCCAGCAGCCTACAGGGGGCGCATTCACCCCTCCACTTT.

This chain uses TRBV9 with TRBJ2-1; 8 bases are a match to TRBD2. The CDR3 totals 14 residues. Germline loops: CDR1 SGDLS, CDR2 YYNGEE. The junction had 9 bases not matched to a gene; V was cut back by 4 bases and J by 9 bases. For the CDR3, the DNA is TGTGCCAGCAGCCTCGCCGGGGGGGCGGGTGAGCAGTTCTTC. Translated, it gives CASSLAGGAGEQFF.

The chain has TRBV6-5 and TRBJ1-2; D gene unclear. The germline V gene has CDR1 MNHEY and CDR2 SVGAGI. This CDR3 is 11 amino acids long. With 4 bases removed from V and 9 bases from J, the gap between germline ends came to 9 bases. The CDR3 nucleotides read TGTGCCAGCAGTTCCTCCAGGAGCTACACCTTC. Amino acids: CASSSSRSYTF.

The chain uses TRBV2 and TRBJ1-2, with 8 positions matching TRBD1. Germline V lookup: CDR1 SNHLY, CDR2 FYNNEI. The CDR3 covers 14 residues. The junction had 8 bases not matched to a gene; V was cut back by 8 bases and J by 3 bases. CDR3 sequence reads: CASGGQGLYYGYTF. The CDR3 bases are TGTGCCAGCGGCGGACAGGGCCTTTACTATGGCTACACCTTC.

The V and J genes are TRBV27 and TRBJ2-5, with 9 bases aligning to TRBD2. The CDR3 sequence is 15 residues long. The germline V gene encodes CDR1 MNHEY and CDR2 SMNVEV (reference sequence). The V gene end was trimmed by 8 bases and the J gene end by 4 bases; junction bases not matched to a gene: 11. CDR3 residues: CASSLWRGGPETQYF. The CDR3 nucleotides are TGTGCCAGCTCCCTGTGGCGGGGGGGCCCAGAGACCCAGTACTTC.

The CDR3 spells CASSLIGEGIQYF. CDR3 DNA sequence: TGTGCCAGCAGCTTGATTGGGGAGGGCATTCAGTACTTC. V is TRBV5-4 and J is TRBJ2-4; 7 bases are shared with TRBD2. Germline V lookup: CDR1 SGHNT, CDR2 YYREEE (reference sequence). The J segment lost 9 bases and the V segment lost 1 base, leaving 4 bases of the junction unmatched. There are 13 residues in the CDR3.

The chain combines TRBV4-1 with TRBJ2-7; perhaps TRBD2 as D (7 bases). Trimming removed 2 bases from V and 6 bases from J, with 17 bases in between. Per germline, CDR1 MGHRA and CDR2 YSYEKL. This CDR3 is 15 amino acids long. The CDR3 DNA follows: TGCGCCAGCAGCCAAAGACACGGCGGGGGCGGCGAGCAGTACTTC. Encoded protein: CASSQRHGGGGEQYF.

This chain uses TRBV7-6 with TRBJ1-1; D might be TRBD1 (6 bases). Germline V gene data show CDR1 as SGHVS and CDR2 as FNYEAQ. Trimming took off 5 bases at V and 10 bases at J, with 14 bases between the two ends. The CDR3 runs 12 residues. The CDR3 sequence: CASSPWGPRAFF. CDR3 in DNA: TGTGCCAGCAGCCCATGGGGGCCCCGAGCTTTCTTT.

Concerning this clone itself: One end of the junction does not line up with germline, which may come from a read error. The CDR3 sequence is CASSLGTSGGADTQYF. As DNA, the CDR3 is TGTGCTAGCAGCTTAGGGACTAGCGGGGGGGCAGATACGCAGTATTTT. The J gene is TRBJ2-3, the V gene TRBV7-7; 16 nucleotides match TRBD2. Germline V gene sequence: CDR1 SSHAT, CDR2 FNYEAQ (reference sequence). This CDR3 has 16 residues. Combining the CDR3 with reference TRBV7-7 and TRBJ2-3 gives the whole variable domain GAGVSQSPRYKVTKRGQDVTLRCDPISSHATLYWYQQALGQGPEFLTYFNYEAQPDKSGLPSDRFSAERPEGSISTLTIQRTEQRDSAMYRCASSLGTSGGADTQYFGPGTRLTVL.

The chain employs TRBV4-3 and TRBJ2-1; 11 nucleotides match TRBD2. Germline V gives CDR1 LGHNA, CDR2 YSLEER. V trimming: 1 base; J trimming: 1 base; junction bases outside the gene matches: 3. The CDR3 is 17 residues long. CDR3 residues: CASSQAWTSGSYNEQFF. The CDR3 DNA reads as TGCGCCAGCAGCCAAGCGTGGACTAGCGGGTCCTACAATGAGCAGTTCTTC.

CDR3 DNA: TGTGCCACCAGCAGGGACAGGGGTAACTATGGCTACACCTTC. The encoded protein is CATSRDRGNYGYTF. The rearrangement uses TRBV15 and TRBJ1-2; TRBD1 agrees at 9 bases. V shed 3 bases and J 1 base; nucleotides not matched to a gene: 0. The CDR3 is made up of 14 amino acids. CDR1 is LNHNV, CDR2 YYDKDF, per germline (reference sequence).

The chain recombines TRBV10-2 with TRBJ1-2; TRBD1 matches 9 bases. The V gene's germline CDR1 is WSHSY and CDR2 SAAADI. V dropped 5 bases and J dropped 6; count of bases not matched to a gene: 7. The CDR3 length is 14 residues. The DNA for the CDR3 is TGCGCCAGCAGTCCGGGACAGGGACTCCATGGCTACACCTTC. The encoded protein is CASSPGQGLHGYTF.

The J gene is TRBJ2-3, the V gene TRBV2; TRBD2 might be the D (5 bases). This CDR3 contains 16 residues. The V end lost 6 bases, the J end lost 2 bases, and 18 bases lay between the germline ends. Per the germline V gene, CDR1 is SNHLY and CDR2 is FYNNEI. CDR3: CASSGVAEFFTDTQYF. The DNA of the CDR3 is TGTGCCAGCAGCGGGGTCGCTGAATTTTTCACAGATACGCAGTATTTT.

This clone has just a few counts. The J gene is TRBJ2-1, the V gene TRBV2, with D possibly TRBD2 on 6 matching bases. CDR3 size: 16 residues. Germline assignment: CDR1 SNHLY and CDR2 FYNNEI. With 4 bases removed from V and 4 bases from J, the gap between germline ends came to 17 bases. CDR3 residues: CASSGDSRPGYNEQFF. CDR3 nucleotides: TGTGCCAGCAGTGGGGACTCTAGGCCAGGGTACAATGAGCAGTTCTTC.

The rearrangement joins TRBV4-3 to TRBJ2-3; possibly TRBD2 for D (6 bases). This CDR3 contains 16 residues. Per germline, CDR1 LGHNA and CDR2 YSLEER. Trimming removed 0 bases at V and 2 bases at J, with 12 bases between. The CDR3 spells CASSQDLGGDTDTQYF. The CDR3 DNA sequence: TGCGCCAGCAGCCAAGATCTGGGGGGAGACACAGATACGCAGTATTTT.

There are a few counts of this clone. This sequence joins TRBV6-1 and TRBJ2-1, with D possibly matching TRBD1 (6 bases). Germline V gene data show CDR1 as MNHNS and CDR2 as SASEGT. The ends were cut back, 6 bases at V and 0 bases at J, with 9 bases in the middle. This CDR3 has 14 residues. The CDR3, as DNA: TGTGCCAGCAGAGGGACATCCTCCTACAATGAGCAGTTCTTC. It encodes CASRGTSSYNEQFF.

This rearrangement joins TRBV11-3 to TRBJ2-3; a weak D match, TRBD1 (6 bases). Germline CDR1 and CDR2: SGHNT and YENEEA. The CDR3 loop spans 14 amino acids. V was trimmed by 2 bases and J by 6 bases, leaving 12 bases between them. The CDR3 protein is CASSLSQGRDTQYF. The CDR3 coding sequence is TGTGCCAGCAGCTTAAGCCAGGGGCGGGATACGCAGTATTTT.

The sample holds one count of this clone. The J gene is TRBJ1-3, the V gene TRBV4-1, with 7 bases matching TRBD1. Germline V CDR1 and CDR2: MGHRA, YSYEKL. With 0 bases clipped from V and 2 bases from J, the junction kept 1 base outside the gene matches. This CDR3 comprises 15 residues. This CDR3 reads CASSQDQGAGNTIYF. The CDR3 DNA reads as TGCGCCAGCAGCCAAGATCAGGGGGCTGGAAACACCATATATTTT.

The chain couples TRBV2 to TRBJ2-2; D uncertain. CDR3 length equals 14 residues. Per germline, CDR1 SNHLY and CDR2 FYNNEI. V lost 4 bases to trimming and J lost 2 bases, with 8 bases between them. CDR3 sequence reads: CASSAPVNTGELFF. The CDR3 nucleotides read TGTGCCAGCAGTGCTCCAGTTAACACCGGGGAGCTGTTTTTT.